These 23 T cell receptor beta chains were all obtained from the same sample, sequenced in a study of blood T cell repertoires in COVID-19. The protocol was immunoSEQ multiplex PCR, while the TCRdb copy is restricted to in-frame clones and leaves out a portion. The sample includes tens of thousands of clones, 91% of them seen just once. The sample consisted of peripheral blood. These receptors originate from a human donor in a cohort sampled during active COVID-19.

This chain connects TRBV5-1 to TRBJ2-7; perhaps TRBD2 as D (6 bases). The CDR3 consists of 15 residues. The germline V gene has CDR1 SGHRS and CDR2 YFSETQ. V lost 4 bases, J lost 0 bases, and 14 bases lay in between. CDR3 bases: TGCGCCAGCAGCCGCAGCGGACTAAGCTCCTACGAGCAGTACTTC. It translates to CASSRSGLSSYEQYF.

For the CDR3, the DNA is TGTGCCAGCAGTTCCCCTGCCAGTTCTGGGGCCAACGTCCTGACTTTC. This gives the protein CASSSPASSGANVLTF. The chain carries TRBV28 and TRBJ2-6; D is undetermined. This CDR3 region has 16 residues. The germline V and J ends were trimmed by 4 bases and 1 base, with 11 bases remaining between them. CDR1 is MDHEN, CDR2 SYDVKM, per germline.

The genes are TRBV6-4 and TRBJ2-3; D perhaps matches TRBD2 (5 bases). Germline V lookup: CDR1 MRHNA, CDR2 SNTAGT. This CDR3 is 13 amino acids long. V was cut by 2 bases and J by 8 bases, with 11 bases left in between. For the CDR3, the DNA is TGTGCCAGCAGTGACCAAAGGGAGTCTACGCAGTATTTT. The encoded protein is CASSDQRESTQYF.

The chain carries TRBV6-1 and TRBJ2-7; TRBD2 matches 11 bases. CDR1 MNHNS and CDR2 SASEGT come from the germline V gene. There are 15 residues in the CDR3. Trimming took 2 bases from V and 5 from J; bases not matched to a gene: 5. The DNA of the CDR3 is TGTGCCAGCAGTGAACAACTAGCGGGAGTGGACGAGCAGTACTTC. Amino acid sequence: CASSEQLAGVDEQYF.

The rearrangement links TRBV6-2 or TRBV6-3 to TRBJ2-1, with unresolved D. CDR1 MNHEY and CDR2 SVGEGT come from the germline V gene. V was pared by 0 bases and J by 2 bases, with 8 bases between. CDR3 size: 15 residues. The CDR3 region has the DNA TGTGCCAGCAGTTACTCGCTCTACCCCTACAATGAGCAGTTCTTC. It yields the protein CASSYSLYPYNEQFF.

The V and J genes are TRBV11-2 and TRBJ2-1, with D possibly TRBD2 on 6 matching bases. The germline gives CDR1 SGHAT, CDR2 FQNNGV. The CDR3 is made up of 14 amino acids. Trimming took 8 bases from V and 9 from J, leaving 20 bases between them. The chain's CDR3 is CASLSGLEPPEQFF. CDR3 DNA sequence: TGTGCCAGCCTTAGCGGCCTGGAGCCTCCTGAGCAGTTCTTC.

The chain recombines TRBV3-1 (or the pseudogene TRBV3-2) with TRBJ2-3, with a weak D call TRBD1 (6 bases). The CDR3 has 15 residues. From germline, CDR1 is LGHDT and CDR2 YNNKEL (reference sequence). V lost 5 bases, J lost 0 bases, and 12 bases lay in between. This CDR3 is CASSVQGHSTDTQYF. The DNA for the CDR3 is TGTGCCAGCAGCGTACAGGGCCATAGCACAGATACGCAGTATTTT.

V gene TRBV30 combines with J gene TRBJ1-1; D gene ambiguous. This CDR3 has 11 residues. The germline CDR1 and CDR2 sequences are GTSNPN and SVGIG (reference sequence). The germline V and J ends were trimmed by 2 bases and 8 bases, with 9 bases remaining between them. CDR3 DNA sequence: TGTGCCTGGAGTAGAGAACAGGAAGCTTTCTTT. Its protein product is CAWSREQEAFF.

The chain uses TRBV7-3 and TRBJ2-1, with 7 bases identical to TRBD2. This CDR3 comprises 14 residues. Germline values: CDR1 SGHTA, CDR2 FQGTGA. The V and J ends lost 5 bases and 8 bases, in that order; junction bases with no gene match: 9. The CDR3 loop is CASSEGLVGDEQFF. The CDR3 nucleotides read TGTGCCAGCAGCGAAGGACTAGTCGGCGATGAGCAGTTCTTC.

CDR3 amino acids: CASSQDLWGGASSSKLFF. The CDR3 DNA is TGCGCCAGCAGCCAAGATCTTTGGGGGGGGGCGTCTAGCAGTAAACTGTTTTTT. This chain joins TRBV4-3 and TRBJ1-4; weak D call: TRBD1 (6 bases). This CDR3 spans 18 amino acids. Germline assignment: CDR1 LGHNA and CDR2 YSLEER. V was pared by 0 bases and J by 11 bases, with 25 bases between.

This sequence joins TRBV28 and TRBJ2-3, with TRBD1 matching over 8 bases. CDR1 and CDR2 from the germline V gene are MDHEN and SYDVKM. V lost 4 bases and J lost 0; bases outside the gene matches: 6. CDR3 length: 16 amino acids. This CDR3 reads CASSSSTGGSTDTQYF. Here the CDR3 DNA reads TGTGCCAGCAGTTCCTCTACAGGGGGAAGCACAGATACGCAGTATTTT.

The V call is TRBV27, the J call TRBJ1-1; 7 bases line up with TRBD1. The V and J ends lost 2 bases and 4 bases, in that order; junction bases with no gene match: 4. The CDR3 sequence is 14 residues long. Germline V gene lookup returns CDR1 MNHEY and CDR2 SMNVEV (reference sequence). As DNA, the CDR3 is TGTGCCAGCAGTTTAAGGGGGCAGAGCACTGAAGCTTTCTTT. Translating gives CASSLRGQSTEAFF.

The V and J genes are TRBV18 and TRBJ2-2; no clear D. V was clipped by 0 bases and J by 1 base, with 6 bases between them. Germline V CDR1 and CDR2: KGHSH, LQKENI. The CDR3 loop spans 15 amino acids. DNA for the CDR3: TGTGCCAGCTCACCACCGACGGGGAACACCGGGGAGCTGTTTTTT. Amino acids: CASSPPTGNTGELFF.

The rearrangement joins TRBV9 to TRBJ2-7; a possible D gene is TRBD2 (8 bases). Germline CDR1 is SGDLS and CDR2 is YYNGEE. CDR3 length equals 15 residues. Trimming took 5 bases from V and 0 from J, leaving 15 bases between them. CDR3 in amino acids: CASSPGGTVSYEQYF. CDR3 bases: TGTGCCAGCAGTCCGGGGGGGACAGTCTCCTACGAGCAGTACTTC.

This clone was recorded once. The CDR3 bases are TGCGCCAGCAGCGAGACTCCGAGAAACACCATATATTTT. Amino acids: CASSETPRNTIYF. The V and J genes are TRBV10-2 and TRBJ1-3, with D unclear. Germline values: CDR1 WSHSY, CDR2 SAAADI. There are 13 residues in the CDR3. V dropped 6 bases and J dropped 5 bases, with 11 bases sitting between them.

The chain combines TRBV5-4 with TRBJ2-7, with 9 positions matching TRBD1. The germline gives CDR1 SGHNT, CDR2 YYREEE (reference sequence). The V and J ends lost 6 bases and 3 bases, in that order; junction bases with no gene match: 4. The CDR3 runs 13 residues. CDR3 sequence reads: CASKVGQGYEQYF. The CDR3, as DNA: TGTGCCAGCAAGGTGGGACAGGGCTACGAGCAGTACTTC.

The J gene is TRBJ2-1, the V gene TRBV6-1; weak D call: TRBD1 (6 bases). The germline gives CDR1 MNHNS, CDR2 SASEGT. The CDR3 runs to 15 residues. Trimming removed 2 bases at V and 4 bases at J, with 12 bases between. CDR3 in DNA: TGTGCCAGCAGTGAATATGGGGGCTCTTACAATGAGCAGTTCTTC. It translates to CASSEYGGSYNEQFF.

This chain joins TRBV21-1 and TRBJ2-3; TRBD1, as called in the table, went unchecked against the DNA. TRBV21-1 corresponds to a pseudogene. The CDR3 totals 16 residues. CDR3: CAIDPFGTGRLHTQYF. The CDR3 DNA sequence: TGTGCCATCGACCCTTTTGGGACAGGGCGGTTACATACGCAGTATTTT.

The chain carries TRBV19 and TRBJ2-7, with 9 positions matching TRBD1. V trimming: 9 bases; J trimming: 0 bases; junction bases outside the gene matches: 12. Germline lookup yields CDR1 LNHDA and CDR2 SQIVND (reference sequence). The CDR3 totals 16 residues. The CDR3 loop reads CASRYWGQGPSYEQYF. The CDR3 region has the DNA TGTGCCAGCCGATACTGGGGACAGGGTCCCTCCTACGAGCAGTACTTC.

J is TRBJ2-7 and V is TRBV30, with 10 bases lining up with TRBD2. The CDR3 extends over 14 amino acids. Germline CDR1 reads GTSNPN; CDR2 reads SVGIG (reference sequence). Trimming at V came to 2 bases and at J to 3 bases, leaving 4 bases not matched to a gene. The CDR3 region has the DNA TGTGCCTGGAGTCTAGGACTAGCGGTCTACGAGCAGTACTTC. It specifies CAWSLGLAVYEQYF.

This sequence joins TRBV5-1 and TRBJ2-1; TRBD2 matches at 7 bases. The CDR3 is 13 residues long. The germline gives CDR1 SGHRS, CDR2 YFSETQ. Trimming removed 7 bases from V and 7 bases from J; junction bases left unmatched: 8. CDR3 sequence (DNA): TGCGCCAGCGCCTCTGGGACTATAAATGAGCAGTTCTTC. Translated, it gives CASASGTINEQFF. Drawing the rest from reference TRBV5-1 and TRBJ2-1, the complete variable domain is KAGVTQTPRYLIKTRGQQVTLSCSPISGHRSVSWYQQTPGQGLQFLFEYFSETQRNKGNFPGRFSGRQFSNSRSEMNVSTLELGDSALYLCASASGTINEQFFGPGTRLTVL.

The rearrangement links TRBV13 to TRBJ1-1; no reliable D call. The CDR3 consists of 14 residues. V lost 4 bases and J lost 1, with 10 bases in between. The germline V gene has CDR1 PRHDT and CDR2 FYEKMQ (reference sequence). The CDR3 loop is CASSYGSGNTEAFF. DNA for the CDR3: TGTGCCAGCAGCTACGGGTCGGGGAACACTGAAGCTTTCTTT.

The chain links TRBV11-3 to TRBJ2-3, with 9 positions matching TRBD1. CDR1 and CDR2 (germline): SGHNT, YENEEA. The V segment lost 5 bases and the J segment 3 bases; nucleotides outside the gene matches: 12. This CDR3 region has 17 residues. The CDR3 region is CASSPGTGRGRTDTQYF. The CDR3 nucleotides are TGTGCCAGCAGCCCCGGGACAGGGAGGGGACGGACAGATACGCAGTATTTT.